This is a list of T cell receptor beta chains from one sample in a study of blood T cell repertoires in COVID-19. Assay: immunoSEQ multiplex PCR; the TCRdb copy retains only in-frame clones and omits some. Of 330,000 or so clones detected, about nine tenths appear once; the ten largest clones hold over 1%. Input material: PBMCs or T cells enriched from blood (not recorded which). The receptors come from a woman between 25 and 40 years old who had been exposed to COVID-19. CDR3s include the opening cysteine and the closing phenylalanine or tryptophan. Fields, in order: clone size, V gene, J gene, D gene, CDR3 DNA, CDR3 protein. A D gene is named only where the DNA matches it firmly. Some rows mark clone size as missing; the rest say once, few, many or name a class of expanded clone.

clone_size: -
v_call: TRBV7-7
j_call: TRBJ2-1
d_call: TRBD2
cdr3_nt: TGTGCCAGCAGCTCCTATTCAAGCGGGATCGGGTACAATGAGCAGTTCTTC
cdr3_aa: CASSSYSSGIGYNEQFF

clone_size: -
v_call: TRBV9
j_call: TRBJ2-7
d_call: TRBD2
cdr3_nt: TGTGCCAGCAGCGTAGGCGGGGGGAGGAATGGCGAGCAGTACTTC
cdr3_aa: CASSVGGGRNGEQYF

clone_size: -
v_call: TRBV5-1
j_call: TRBJ2-1
d_call: -
cdr3_nt: TGCGCCAGCAGCTTGGCAAGGGGAAATGAGCAGTTCTTC
cdr3_aa: CASSLARGNEQFF

clone_size: -
v_call: TRBV27
j_call: TRBJ1-2
d_call: -
cdr3_nt: TGTGCCAGCAGACCGCCCGGGACACGAGTTGGCTACACCTTC
cdr3_aa: CASRPPGTRVGYTF

clone_size: -
v_call: TRBV27
j_call: TRBJ1-5
d_call: -
cdr3_nt: TGTGCCAGCAGAGGGGGAAACAATCAGCCCCAGCATTTT
cdr3_aa: CASRGGNNQPQHF

clone_size: -
v_call: TRBV27
j_call: TRBJ2-1
d_call: -
cdr3_nt: TGTGCCAGCAGTTTATCAGCCCCCGGTGCCCGGGGGTACAATGAGCAGTTCTTC
cdr3_aa: CASSLSAPGARGYNEQFF

clone_size: -
v_call: TRBV29-1
j_call: TRBJ1-4
d_call: -
cdr3_nt: TGCAGCGTTGAAGGGGGAGTAGGTGAAAAACTGTTTTTT
cdr3_aa: CSVEGGVGEKLFF

clone_size: -
v_call: TRBV19
j_call: TRBJ2-7
d_call: -
cdr3_nt: TGTGCCAGTAGTATATCAGGGACAACCTACGAGCAGTACTTC
cdr3_aa: CASSISGTTYEQYF

clone_size: -
v_call: TRBV11-2
j_call: TRBJ2-7
d_call: TRBD1
cdr3_nt: TGTGCCAGCAGCCCAGCCGGGACAGGGACCTACGAGCAGTACTTC
cdr3_aa: CASSPAGTGTYEQYF

clone_size: -
v_call: TRBV4-2
j_call: TRBJ2-7
d_call: TRBD2
cdr3_nt: TGTGCCAGCAGCCAAGACTCTGCTTCCCTTCTAGCGGAGCTCGGAGAGCAGTACTTC
cdr3_aa: CASSQDSASLLAELGEQYF

clone_size: once
v_call: TRBV2
j_call: TRBJ2-1
d_call: -
cdr3_nt: TGTGCCAGCAGTGAAAGGGGCGGGGCGTATTGGGTGACCGCCCGGAATGAGCAGTTCTTC
cdr3_aa: CASSERGGAYWVTARNEQFF

clone_size: -
v_call: TRBV6-5
j_call: TRBJ1-2
d_call: TRBD1
cdr3_nt: TGTGCCAGCACCTGGACAGGGGGCGCGAACTATGGCTACACCTTC
cdr3_aa: CASTWTGGANYGYTF

clone_size: -
v_call: TRBV5-5
j_call: TRBJ2-3
d_call: TRBD1
cdr3_nt: TGTGCCAGCAGCTTGGCAGGGACAGGGGTTCCTACCGCGCAGTATTTT
cdr3_aa: CASSLAGTGVPTAQYF

clone_size: -
v_call: TRBV18
j_call: TRBJ2-7
d_call: TRBD2
cdr3_nt: TGTGCCAGCTCACCCGGACTAGCTGGGACCTACGAGCAGTACTTC
cdr3_aa: CASSPGLAGTYEQYF

clone_size: -
v_call: TRBV7-9
j_call: TRBJ2-7
d_call: -
cdr3_nt: TGTGCCAGCAGCTTAGGGGGGCGGGAGCAGTACTTC
cdr3_aa: CASSLGGREQYF

clone_size: once
v_call: TRBV19
j_call: TRBJ1-5
d_call: TRBD1
cdr3_nt: TGTGCCAGTAGTATAGATTTTAGGGGGCGAAGCAATCAGCCCCAGCATTTT
cdr3_aa: CASSIDFRGRSNQPQHF

clone_size: -
v_call: TRBV28
j_call: TRBJ2-1
d_call: TRBD2
cdr3_nt: TGTGCCAGCAGTCCGAGCGGGAGGGGCGGCCCCTACAATGAGCAGTTCTTC
cdr3_aa: CASSPSGRGGPYNEQFF

clone_size: -
v_call: TRBV6-5
j_call: TRBJ1-5
d_call: -
cdr3_nt: TGTGCCAGCAGTTACTCGAGTAGCCGGGATCAGCCCCAGCATTTT
cdr3_aa: CASSYSSSRDQPQHF

clone_size: few
v_call: TRBV19
j_call: TRBJ2-7
d_call: TRBD1
cdr3_nt: TGTGCCAGCAGAAATTTGAGGTCGGGACAGGGCTCCTACGAGCAGTACTTC
cdr3_aa: CASRNLRSGQGSYEQYF